This TCR beta chain was identified during a study of early T cells in non-severe SARS-CoV-2 infection. Trimming cost V 6 bases and J 2 bases, with 5 bases left between them. Germline CDR1 SGHAT, CDR2 FQNNGV. CDR3 length: 11 residues. A single record per CDR3 protein comes from TCRdb applying MiXCR to the 5' RACE reads. The table has tens of thousands of distinct CDR3 sequences, roughly 12% seen once; the top ten hold approximately 4%. This clonotype was recorded many times. The chain couples TRBV11-2 to TRBJ2-7; D is ambiguous. The receptor's source is an adult who was a healthcare worker with PCR-confirmed SARS-CoV-2 infection or an uninfected control (not recorded which). Sequenced material: whole blood, taken at baseline. The CDR3 is CASSQAYEQYF. The CDR3, as DNA: TGTGCCAGCAGTCAGGCCTACGAGCAGTACTTC.